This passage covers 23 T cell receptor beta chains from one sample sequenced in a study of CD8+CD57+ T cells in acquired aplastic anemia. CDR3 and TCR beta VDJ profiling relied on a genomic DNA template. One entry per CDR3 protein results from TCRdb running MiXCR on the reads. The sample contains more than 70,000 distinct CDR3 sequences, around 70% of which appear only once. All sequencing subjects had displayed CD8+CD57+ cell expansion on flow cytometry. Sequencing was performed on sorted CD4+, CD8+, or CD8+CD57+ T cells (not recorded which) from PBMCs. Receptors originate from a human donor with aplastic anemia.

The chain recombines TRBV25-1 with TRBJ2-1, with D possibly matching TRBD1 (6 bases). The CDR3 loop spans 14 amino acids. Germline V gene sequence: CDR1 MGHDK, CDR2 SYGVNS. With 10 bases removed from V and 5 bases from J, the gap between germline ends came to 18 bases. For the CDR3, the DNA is TGTGCCACCCGACAGGTTGCCGGTAACAATGAGCAGTTCTTC. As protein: CATRQVAGNNEQFF.

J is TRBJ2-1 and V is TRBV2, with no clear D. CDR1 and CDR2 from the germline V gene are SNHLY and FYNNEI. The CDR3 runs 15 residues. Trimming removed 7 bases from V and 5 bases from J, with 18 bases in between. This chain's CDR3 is CASTGQPSNNNEQFF. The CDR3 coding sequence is TGTGCCAGCACTGGGCAGCCGAGTAATAACAATGAGCAGTTCTTC.

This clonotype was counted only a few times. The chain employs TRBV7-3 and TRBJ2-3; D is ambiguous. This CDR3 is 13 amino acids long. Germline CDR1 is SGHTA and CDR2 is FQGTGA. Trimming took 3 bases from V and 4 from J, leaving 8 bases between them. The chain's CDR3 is CASSFSRADTQYF. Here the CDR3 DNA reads TGTGCCAGCAGCTTTAGTCGCGCAGATACGCAGTATTTT.

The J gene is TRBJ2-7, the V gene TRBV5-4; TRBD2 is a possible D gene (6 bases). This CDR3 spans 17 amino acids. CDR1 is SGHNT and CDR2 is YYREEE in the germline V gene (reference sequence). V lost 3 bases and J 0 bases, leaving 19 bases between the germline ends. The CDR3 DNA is TGTGCCAGCAGCTCGGGGGTTGGGCTACCCAGCTCCTACGAGCAGTACTTC. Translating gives CASSSGVGLPSSYEQYF.

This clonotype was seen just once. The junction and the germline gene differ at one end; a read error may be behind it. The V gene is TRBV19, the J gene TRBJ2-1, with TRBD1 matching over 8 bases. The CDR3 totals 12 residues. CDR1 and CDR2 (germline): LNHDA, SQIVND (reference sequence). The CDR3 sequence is CASSIGGQEEVF. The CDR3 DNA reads TGTGCCAGTAGTATAGGGGGACAGGAAGAGGTCTTC.

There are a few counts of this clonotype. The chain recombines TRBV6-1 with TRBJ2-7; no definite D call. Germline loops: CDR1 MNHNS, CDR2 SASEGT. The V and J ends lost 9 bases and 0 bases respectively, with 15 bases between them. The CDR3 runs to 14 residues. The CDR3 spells CASWSPPNSYEQYF. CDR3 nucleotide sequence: TGTGCCAGTTGGTCTCCCCCTAACTCCTACGAGCAGTACTTC.

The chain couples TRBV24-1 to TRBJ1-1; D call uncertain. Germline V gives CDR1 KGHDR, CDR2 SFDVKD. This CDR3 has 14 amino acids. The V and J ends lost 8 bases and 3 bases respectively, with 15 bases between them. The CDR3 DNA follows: TGTGCCACCACAAAGAGGCCCTGGGACACTGAAGCTTTCTTT. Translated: CATTKRPWDTEAFF.

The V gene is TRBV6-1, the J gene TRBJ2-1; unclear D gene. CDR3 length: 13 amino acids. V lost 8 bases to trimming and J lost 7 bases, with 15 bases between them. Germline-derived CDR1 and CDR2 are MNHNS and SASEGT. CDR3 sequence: CASAAREKNEQFF. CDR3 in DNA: TGTGCCAGCGCGGCTAGAGAAAAGAATGAGCAGTTCTTC.

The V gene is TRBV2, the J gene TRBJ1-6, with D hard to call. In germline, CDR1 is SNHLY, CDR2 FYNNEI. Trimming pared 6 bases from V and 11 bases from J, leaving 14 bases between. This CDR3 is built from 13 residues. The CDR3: CASSDEPGTPLHF. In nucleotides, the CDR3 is TGTGCCAGCAGCGACGAACCCGGGACACCCCTCCACTTT.

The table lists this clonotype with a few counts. The CDR3 DNA is TGTGCCAGCAGCTTAGTGGGCGGTGTCGGGTCACCCCTCCACTTT. Protein product: CASSLVGGVGSPLHF. The chain uses TRBV11-2 and TRBJ1-6; D is unresolved. The CDR3 is 15 amino acids. The germline V gene has CDR1 SGHAT and CDR2 FQNNGV. Deletions cut 1 base from V and 10 bases from J, with 14 bases between.

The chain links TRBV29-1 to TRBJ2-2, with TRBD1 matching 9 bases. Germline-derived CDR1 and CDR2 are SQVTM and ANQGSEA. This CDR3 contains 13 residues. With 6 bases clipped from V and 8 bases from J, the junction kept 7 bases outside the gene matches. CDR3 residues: CSVRQGVRGELFF. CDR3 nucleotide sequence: TGCAGCGTACGACAGGGGGTACGGGGGGAGCTGTTTTTT.

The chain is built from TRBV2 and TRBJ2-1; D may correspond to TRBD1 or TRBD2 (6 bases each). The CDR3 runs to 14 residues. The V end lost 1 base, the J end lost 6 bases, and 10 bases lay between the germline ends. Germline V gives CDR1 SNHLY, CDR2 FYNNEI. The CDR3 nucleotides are TGTGCCAGCAGTGAAGTCGGGGGCCCCAATGAGCAGTTCTTC. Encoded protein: CASSEVGGPNEQFF.

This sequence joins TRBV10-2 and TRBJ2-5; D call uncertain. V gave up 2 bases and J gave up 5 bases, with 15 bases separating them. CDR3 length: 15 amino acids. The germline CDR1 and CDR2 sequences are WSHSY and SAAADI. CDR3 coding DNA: TGCGCCAGCAGTGAGCATAGCCTAGTGCATGAGACCCAGTACTTC. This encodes CASSEHSLVHETQYF.

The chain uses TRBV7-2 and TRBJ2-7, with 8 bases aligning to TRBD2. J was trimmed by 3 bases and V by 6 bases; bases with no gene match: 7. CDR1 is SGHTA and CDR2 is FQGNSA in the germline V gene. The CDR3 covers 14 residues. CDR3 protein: CASSKGTSGYEQYF. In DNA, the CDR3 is TGTGCCAGCAGTAAGGGAACTAGCGGCTACGAGCAGTACTTC. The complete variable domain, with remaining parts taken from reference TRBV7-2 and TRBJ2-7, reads GAGVSQSPSNKVTEKGKDVELRCDPISGHTALYWYRQSLGQGLEFLIYFQGNSAPDKSGLPSDRFSAERTGGSVSTLTIQRTQQEDSAVYLCASSKGTSGYEQYFGPGTRLTVT.

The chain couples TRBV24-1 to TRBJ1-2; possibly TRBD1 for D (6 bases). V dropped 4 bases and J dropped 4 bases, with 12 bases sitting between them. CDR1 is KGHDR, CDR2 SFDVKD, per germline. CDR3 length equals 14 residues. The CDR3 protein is CATSDRGAGYGYTF. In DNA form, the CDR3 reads TGTGCCACCAGTGACAGGGGAGCGGGCTATGGCTACACCTTC.

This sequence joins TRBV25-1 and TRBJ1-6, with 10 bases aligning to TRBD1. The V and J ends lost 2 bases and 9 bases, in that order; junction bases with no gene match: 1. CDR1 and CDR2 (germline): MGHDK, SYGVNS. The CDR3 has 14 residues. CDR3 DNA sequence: TGTGCCAGCAGTGAAGGGACAGGGGTTTCACCCCTCCACTTT. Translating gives CASSEGTGVSPLHF.

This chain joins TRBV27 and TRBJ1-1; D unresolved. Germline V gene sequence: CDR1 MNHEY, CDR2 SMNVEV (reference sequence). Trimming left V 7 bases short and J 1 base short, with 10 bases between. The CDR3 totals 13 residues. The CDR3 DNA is TGTGCCAGCAACCCTACAAGGAACACTGAAGCTTTCTTT. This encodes CASNPTRNTEAFF.

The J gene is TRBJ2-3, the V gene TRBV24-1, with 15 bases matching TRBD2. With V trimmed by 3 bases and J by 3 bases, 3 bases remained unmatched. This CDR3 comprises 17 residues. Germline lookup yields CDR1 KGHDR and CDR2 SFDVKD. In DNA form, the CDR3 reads TGTGCCACCAGTGATGGACTAGCGGGGGGGCAGACAGATACGCAGTATTTT. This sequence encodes CATSDGLAGGQTDTQYF.

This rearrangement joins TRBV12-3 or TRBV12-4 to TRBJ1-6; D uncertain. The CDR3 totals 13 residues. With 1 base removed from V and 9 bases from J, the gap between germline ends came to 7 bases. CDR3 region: CASSLEGSSPLHF. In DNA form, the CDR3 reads TGTGCCAGCAGTTTAGAAGGTAGTTCACCCCTCCACTTT.

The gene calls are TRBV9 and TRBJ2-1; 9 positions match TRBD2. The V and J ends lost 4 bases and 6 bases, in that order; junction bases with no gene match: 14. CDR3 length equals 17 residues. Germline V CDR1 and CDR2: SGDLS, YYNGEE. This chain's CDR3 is CASSSLWVAGVSNEQFF. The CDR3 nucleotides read TGTGCCAGCAGCTCCCTCTGGGTAGCGGGAGTCTCCAATGAGCAGTTCTTC.

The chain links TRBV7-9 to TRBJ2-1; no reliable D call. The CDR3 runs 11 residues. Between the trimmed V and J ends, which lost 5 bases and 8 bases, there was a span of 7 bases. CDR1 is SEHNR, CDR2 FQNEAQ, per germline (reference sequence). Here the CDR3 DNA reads TGTGCCAGCAGCACGGGCGATGAGCAGTTCTTC. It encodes CASSTGDEQFF.

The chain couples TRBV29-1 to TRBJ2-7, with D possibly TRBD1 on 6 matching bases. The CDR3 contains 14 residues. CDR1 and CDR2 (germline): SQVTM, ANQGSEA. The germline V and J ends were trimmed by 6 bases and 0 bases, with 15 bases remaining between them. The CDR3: CSVLTGPSSYEQYF. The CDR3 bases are TGCAGCGTGTTAACAGGGCCAAGCTCCTACGAGCAGTACTTC.

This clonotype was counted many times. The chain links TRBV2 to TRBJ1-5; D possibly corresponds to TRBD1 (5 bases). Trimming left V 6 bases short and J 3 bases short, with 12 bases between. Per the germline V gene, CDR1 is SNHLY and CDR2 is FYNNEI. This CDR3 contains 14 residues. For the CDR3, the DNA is TGTGCCAGCAGCTGGGGGAGAGACAATCAGCCCCAGCATTTT. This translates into CASSWGRDNQPQHF.